What follows is one T cell receptor beta chain and its context. The antigen remains unidentified. The data belong to a study of T cell responses to AZD1222 COVID-19 vaccine. General observations from the study: White British people made up most donors, females outnumbered males, and clonal diversity was possibly underestimated.

Per germline, CDR1 MNHEY and CDR2 SMNVEV (reference sequence). The CDR3 has 14 residues. V lost 6 bases to trimming and J lost 5 bases; unmatched junction nucleotides: 7. Repertoires were generated with immunoSEQ multiplex PCR, while TCRdb's copy carries only in-frame clones and drops some. The table has about 140,000 clones, roughly 87% seen once. This clonotype originated in an adult who received the MenACWY meningococcal vaccine as a control. The chain is built from TRBV27 and TRBJ2-1; TRBD2 aligns across 7 bases. Material: peripheral blood, obtained 28 days after the second dose of the MenACWY control vaccine. Here the CDR3 reads CASSRASGNNEQFF. The CDR3 DNA reads as TGTGCCAGCAGCCGGGCTAGCGGAAACAATGAGCAGTTCTTC.